Included here is one T cell receptor (beta chain) sequence, with context. These data originate in a study of blood T cell repertoires in COVID-19. Per the germline V gene, CDR1 is MDHEN and CDR2 is SYDVKM. With 4 bases clipped from V and 3 bases from J, the junction kept 20 bases outside the gene matches. The CDR3 has 20 residues. Recruitment covered about 26 US areas and drew participants whose ages spanned roughly 18 to 89 years. Per the authors' pipeline: Amplification of reference gene primers was used by the study to estimate nucleated cell counts. TCRdb's copy holds only in-frame clones and misses some; the assay was immunoSEQ multiplex PCR. Clone size and the V and J calls come from that table; the DNA yielded D and trimming. The profile shows roughly 200,000 clones, more than 70% of them singletons.

The sample was PBMCs or T cells enriched from blood (not recorded which). The clonotype was recovered from a woman in her twenties or thirties who had recovered from COVID-19. The J gene is TRBJ2-7, the V gene TRBV28; 11 positions match TRBD2. The CDR3 DNA sequence: TGTGCCAGCAGTTCCGCGGTGACAGGAACGGGGACTAGCGGAAGCTACGAGCAGTACTTC. Amino acids: CASSSAVTGTGTSGSYEQYF.